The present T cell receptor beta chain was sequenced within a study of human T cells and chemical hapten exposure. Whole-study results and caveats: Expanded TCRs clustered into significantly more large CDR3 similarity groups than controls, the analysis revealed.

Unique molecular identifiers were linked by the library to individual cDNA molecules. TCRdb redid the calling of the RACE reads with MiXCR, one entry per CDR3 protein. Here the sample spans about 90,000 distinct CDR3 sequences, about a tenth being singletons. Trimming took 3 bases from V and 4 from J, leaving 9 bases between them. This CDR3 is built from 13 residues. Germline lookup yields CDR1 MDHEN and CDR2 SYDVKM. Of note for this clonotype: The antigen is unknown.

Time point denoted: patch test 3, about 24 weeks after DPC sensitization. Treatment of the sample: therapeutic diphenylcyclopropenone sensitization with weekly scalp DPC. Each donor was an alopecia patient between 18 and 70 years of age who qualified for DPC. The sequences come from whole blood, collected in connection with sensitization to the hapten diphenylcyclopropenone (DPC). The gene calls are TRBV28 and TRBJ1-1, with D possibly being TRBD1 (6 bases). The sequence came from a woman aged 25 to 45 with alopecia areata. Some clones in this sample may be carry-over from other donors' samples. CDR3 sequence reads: CASSLPGATEAFF. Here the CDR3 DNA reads TGTGCCAGCAGTTTGCCAGGGGCCACTGAAGCTTTCTTT. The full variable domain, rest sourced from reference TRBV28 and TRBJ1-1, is DVKVTQSSRYLVKRTGEKVFLECVQDMDHENMFWYRQDPGLGLRLIYFSYDVKMKEKGDIPEGYSVSREKKERFSLILESASTNQTSMYLCASSLPGATEAFFGQGTRLTVV.